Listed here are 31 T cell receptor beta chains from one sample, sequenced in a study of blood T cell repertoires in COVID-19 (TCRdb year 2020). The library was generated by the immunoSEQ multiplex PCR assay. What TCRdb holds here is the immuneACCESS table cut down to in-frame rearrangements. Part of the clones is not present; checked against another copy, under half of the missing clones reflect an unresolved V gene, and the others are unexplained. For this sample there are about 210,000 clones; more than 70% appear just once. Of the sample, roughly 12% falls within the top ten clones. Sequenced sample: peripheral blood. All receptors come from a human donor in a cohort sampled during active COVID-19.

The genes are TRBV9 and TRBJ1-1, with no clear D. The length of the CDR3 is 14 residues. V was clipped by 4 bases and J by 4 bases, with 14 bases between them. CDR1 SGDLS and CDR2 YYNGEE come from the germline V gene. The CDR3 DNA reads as TGTGCCAGCAGCTCTGGTGAGGGTTCCACTGAAGCTTTCTTT. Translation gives CASSSGEGSTEAFF.

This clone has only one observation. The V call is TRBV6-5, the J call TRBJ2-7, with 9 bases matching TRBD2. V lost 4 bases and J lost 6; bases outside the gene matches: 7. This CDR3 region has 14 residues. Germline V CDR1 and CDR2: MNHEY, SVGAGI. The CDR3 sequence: CASSLLAGSSEQYF. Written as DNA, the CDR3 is TGTGCCAGCAGTTTACTAGCGGGTTCTTCCGAGCAGTACTTC.

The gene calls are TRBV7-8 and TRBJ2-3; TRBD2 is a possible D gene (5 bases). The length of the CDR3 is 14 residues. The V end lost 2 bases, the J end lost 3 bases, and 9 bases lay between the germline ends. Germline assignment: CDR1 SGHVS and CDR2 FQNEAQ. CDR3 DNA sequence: TGTGCCAGCAGCTTATCCCTAGCTACAGATACGCAGTATTTT. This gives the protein CASSLSLATDTQYF. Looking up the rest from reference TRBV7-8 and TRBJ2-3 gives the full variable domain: GAGVSQSPRYKVAKRGQDVALRCDPISGHVSLFWYQQALGQGPEFLTYFQNEAQLDKSGLPSDRFFAERPEGSVSTLKIQRTQQEDSAVYLCASSLSLATDTQYFGPGTRLTVL.

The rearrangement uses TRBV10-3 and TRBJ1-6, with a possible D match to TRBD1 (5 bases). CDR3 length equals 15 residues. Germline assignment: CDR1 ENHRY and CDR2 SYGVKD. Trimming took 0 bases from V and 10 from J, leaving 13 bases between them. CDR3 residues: CAISESGGVDSPLHF. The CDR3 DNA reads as TGTGCCATCAGTGAGTCGGGGGGAGTAGACTCACCCCTCCACTTT.

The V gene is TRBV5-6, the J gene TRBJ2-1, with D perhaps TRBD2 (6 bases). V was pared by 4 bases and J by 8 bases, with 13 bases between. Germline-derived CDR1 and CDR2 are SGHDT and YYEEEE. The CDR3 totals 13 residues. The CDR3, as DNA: TGTGCCAGCAGCAAGCGCGGGGTCGATGAGCAGTTCTTC. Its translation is CASSKRGVDEQFF.

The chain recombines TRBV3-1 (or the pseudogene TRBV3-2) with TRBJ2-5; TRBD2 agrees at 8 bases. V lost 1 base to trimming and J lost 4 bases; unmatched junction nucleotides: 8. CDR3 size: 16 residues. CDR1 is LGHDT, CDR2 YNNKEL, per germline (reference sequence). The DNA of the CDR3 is TGTGCCAGCAGCCAAGTTATCAGCGGGAGTCTAGAGACCCAGTACTTC. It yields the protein CASSQVISGSLETQYF.

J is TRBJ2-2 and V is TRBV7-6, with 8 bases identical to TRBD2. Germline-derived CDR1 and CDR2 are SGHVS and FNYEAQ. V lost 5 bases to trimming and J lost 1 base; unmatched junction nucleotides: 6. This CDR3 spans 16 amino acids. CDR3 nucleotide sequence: TGTGCCAGCAGCCGCGAACTAGCGGTGAACACCGGGGAGCTGTTTTTT. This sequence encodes CASSRELAVNTGELFF.

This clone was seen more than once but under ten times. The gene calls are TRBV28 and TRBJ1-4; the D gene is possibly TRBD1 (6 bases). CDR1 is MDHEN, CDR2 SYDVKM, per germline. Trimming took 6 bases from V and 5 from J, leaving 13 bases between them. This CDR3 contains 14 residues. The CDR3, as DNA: TGTGCCAGCAGCGAACAGCAGGGGAATGAAAAACTGTTTTTT. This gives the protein CASSEQQGNEKLFF. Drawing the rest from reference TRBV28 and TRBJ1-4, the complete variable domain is DVKVTQSSRYLVKRTGEKVFLECVQDMDHENMFWYRQDPGLGLRLIYFSYDVKMKEKGDIPEGYSVSREKKERFSLILESASTNQTSMYLCASSEQQGNEKLFFGSGTQLSVL.

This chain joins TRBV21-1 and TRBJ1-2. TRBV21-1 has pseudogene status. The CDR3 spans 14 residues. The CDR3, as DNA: TGTGCCAGCACGGAGACCCCGGCCAACTATGGCTACACCTTC. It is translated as CASTETPANYGYTF.

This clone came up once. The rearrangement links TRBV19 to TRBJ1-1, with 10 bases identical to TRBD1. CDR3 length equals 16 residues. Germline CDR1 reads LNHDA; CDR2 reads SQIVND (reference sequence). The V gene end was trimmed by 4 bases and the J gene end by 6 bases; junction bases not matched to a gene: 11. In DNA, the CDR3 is TGTGCCAGTAGTACTCCTTCGGACAGGGGGTTAGCTGAAGCTTTCTTT. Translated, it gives CASSTPSDRGLAEAFF.

The CDR3 loop is CASSLGWGLDNEQFF. CDR3 DNA sequence: TGCGCCAGCAGCTTGGGATGGGGGCTGGACAATGAGCAGTTCTTC. This chain connects TRBV5-1 to TRBJ2-1; D perhaps matches TRBD1 (6 bases). Per germline, CDR1 SGHRS and CDR2 YFSETQ. CDR3 length: 15 amino acids. The V end lost 0 bases, the J end lost 5 bases, and 12 bases lay between the germline ends.

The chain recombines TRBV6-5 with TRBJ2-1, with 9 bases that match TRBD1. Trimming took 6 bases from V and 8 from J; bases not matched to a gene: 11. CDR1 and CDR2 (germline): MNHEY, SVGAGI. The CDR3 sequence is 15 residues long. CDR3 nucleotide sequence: TGTGCCAGCAGCCGTAAAGCTAGGGACAGGGATGAGCAGTTCTTC. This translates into CASSRKARDRDEQFF.

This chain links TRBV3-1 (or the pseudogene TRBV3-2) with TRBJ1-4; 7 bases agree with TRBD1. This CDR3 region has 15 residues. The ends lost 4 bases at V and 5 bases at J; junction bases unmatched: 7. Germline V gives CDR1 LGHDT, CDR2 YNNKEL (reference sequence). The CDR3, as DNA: TGTGCCAGCAGCCTACGGACAGGAGGGAATGAAAAACTGTTTTTT. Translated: CASSLRTGGNEKLFF.

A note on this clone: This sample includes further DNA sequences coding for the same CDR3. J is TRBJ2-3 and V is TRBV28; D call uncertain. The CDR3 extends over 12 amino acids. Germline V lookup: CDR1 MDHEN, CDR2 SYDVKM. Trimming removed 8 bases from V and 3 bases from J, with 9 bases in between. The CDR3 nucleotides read TGTGCCAGCTCCCCTTTTACAGATACGCAGTATTTT. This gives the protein CASSPFTDTQYF.

CDR3 amino acids: CASSPSGRAHEQYF. The CDR3, as DNA: TGTGCCAGCTCACCTAGCGGGAGGGCTCACGAGCAGTACTTC. The V gene is TRBV18, the J gene TRBJ2-7, with 11 bases that match TRBD2. This CDR3 contains 14 residues. Per the germline V gene, CDR1 is KGHSH and CDR2 is LQKENI. Trimming at V came to 3 bases and at J to 5 bases, leaving 3 bases not matched to a gene.

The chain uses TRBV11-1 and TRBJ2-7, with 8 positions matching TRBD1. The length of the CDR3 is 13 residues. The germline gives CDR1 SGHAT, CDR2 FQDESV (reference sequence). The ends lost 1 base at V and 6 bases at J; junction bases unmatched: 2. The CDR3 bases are TGTGCCAGCAGCTTAGTAGGACAGGGCGAGCAGTACTTC. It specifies CASSLVGQGEQYF. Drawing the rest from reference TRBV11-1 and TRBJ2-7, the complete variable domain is EAEVAQSPRYKITEKSQAVAFWCDPISGHATLYWYRQILGQGPELLVQFQDESVVDDSQLPKDRFSAERLKGVDSTLKIQPAELGDSAMYLCASSLVGQGEQYFGPGTRLTVT.

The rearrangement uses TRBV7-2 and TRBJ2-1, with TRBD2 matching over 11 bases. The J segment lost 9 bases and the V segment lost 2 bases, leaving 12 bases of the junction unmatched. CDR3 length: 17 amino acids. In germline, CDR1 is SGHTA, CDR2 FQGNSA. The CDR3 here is CASSLKGLAGGVGEQFF. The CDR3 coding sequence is TGTGCCAGCAGCTTAAAGGGCCTAGCGGGGGGCGTCGGTGAGCAGTTCTTC. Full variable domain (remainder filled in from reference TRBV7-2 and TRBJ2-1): GAGVSQSPSNKVTEKGKDVELRCDPISGHTALYWYRQSLGQGLEFLIYFQGNSAPDKSGLPSDRFSAERTGGSVSTLTIQRTQQEDSAVYLCASSLKGLAGGVGEQFFGPGTRLTVL.

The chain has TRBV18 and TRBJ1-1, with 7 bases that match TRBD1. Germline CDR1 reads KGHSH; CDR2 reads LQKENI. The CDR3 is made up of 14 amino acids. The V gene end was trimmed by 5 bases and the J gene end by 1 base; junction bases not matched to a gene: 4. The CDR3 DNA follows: TGTGCCAGCTCAACAGGGGTCGGGAACACTGAAGCTTTCTTT. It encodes CASSTGVGNTEAFF. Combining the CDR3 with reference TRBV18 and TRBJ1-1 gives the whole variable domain NAGVMQNPRHLVRRRGQEARLRCSPMKGHSHVYWYRQLPEEGLKFMVYLQKENIIDESGMPKERFSAEFPKEGPSILRIQQVVRGDSAAYFCASSTGVGNTEAFFGQGTRLTVV.

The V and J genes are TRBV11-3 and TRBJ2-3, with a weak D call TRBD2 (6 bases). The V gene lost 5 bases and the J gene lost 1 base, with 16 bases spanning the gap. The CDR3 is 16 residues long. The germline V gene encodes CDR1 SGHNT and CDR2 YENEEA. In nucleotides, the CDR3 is TGTGCCAGCAGCAGTACGGGGGTTTTGGGCACAGATACGCAGTATTTT. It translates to CASSSTGVLGTDTQYF. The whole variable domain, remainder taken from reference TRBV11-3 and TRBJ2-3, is EAGVVQSPRYKIIEKKQPVAFWCNPISGHNTLYWYLQNLGQGPELLIRYENEEAVDDSQLPKDRFSAERLKGVDSTLKIQPAELGDSAVYLCASSSTGVLGTDTQYFGPGTRLTVL.

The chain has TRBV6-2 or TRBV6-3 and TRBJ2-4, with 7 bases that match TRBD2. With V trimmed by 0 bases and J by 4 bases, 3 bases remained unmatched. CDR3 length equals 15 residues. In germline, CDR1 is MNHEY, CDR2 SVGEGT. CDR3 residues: CASSYSGGIKNIQYF. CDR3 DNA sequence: TGTGCCAGCAGTTACTCCGGGGGGATTAAAAACATTCAGTACTTC.

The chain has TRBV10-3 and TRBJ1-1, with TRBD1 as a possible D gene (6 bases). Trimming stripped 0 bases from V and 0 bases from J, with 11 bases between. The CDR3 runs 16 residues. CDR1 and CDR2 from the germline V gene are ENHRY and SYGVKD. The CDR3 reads CAISESQGRMNTEAFF. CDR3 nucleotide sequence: TGTGCCATCAGTGAGTCACAGGGAAGGATGAACACTGAAGCTTTCTTT.

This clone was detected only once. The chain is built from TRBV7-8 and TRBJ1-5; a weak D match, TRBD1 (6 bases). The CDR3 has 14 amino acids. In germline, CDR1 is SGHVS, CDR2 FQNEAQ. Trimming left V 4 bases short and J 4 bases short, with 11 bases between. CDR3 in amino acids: CASSSARGNQPQHF. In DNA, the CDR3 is TGTGCCAGCAGCTCAGCCAGGGGTAATCAGCCCCAGCATTTT.

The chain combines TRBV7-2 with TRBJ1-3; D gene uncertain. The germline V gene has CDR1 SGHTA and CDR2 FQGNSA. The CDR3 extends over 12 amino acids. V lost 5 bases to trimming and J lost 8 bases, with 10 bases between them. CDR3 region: CASSPGLDTIYF. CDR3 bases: TGTGCCAGCAGCCCAGGACTCGACACCATATATTTT.

The CDR3 loop reads CASSLAPGTGGGDEQFF. DNA for the CDR3: TGTGCCAGCAGCTTGGCCCCCGGGACAGGGGGCGGGGATGAGCAGTTCTTC. The chain carries TRBV5-5 and TRBJ2-1; 12 bases map to TRBD1. Germline V gene sequence: CDR1 SGHKS, CDR2 YYEKEE (reference sequence). The CDR3 runs 17 residues. After removal of 0 bases from V and 8 bases from J, the junction contained 9 bases not matched to a gene.

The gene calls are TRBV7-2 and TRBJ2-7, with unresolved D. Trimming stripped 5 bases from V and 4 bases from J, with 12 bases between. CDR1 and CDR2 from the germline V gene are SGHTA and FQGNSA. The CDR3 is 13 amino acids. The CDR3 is CASSTRARYEQYF. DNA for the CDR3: TGTGCCAGCAGCACCCGCGCTCGTTACGAGCAGTACTTC.

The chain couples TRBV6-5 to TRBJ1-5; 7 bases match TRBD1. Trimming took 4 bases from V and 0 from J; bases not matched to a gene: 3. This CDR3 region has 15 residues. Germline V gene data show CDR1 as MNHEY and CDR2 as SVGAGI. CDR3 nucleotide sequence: TGTGCCAGCAGTTGGACAGGAGATAGCAATCAGCCCCAGCATTTT. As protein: CASSWTGDSNQPQHF.

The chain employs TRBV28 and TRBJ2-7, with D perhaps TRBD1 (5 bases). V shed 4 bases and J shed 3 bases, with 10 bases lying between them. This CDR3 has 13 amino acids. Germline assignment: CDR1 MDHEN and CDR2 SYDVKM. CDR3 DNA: TGTGCCAGCAGTTCATCAGGGATCTACGAGCAGTACTTC. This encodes CASSSSGIYEQYF.

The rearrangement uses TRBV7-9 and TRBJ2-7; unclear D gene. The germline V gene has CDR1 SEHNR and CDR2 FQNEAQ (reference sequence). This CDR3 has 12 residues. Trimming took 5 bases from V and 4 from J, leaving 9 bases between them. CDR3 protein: CASSAALYEQYF. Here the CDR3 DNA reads TGTGCCAGCAGCGCCGCGCTGTACGAGCAGTACTTC.

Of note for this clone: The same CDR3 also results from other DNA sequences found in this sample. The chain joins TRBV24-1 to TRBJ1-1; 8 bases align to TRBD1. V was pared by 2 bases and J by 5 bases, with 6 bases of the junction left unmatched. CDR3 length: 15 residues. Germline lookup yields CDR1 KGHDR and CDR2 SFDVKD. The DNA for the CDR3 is TGTGCCACCAGTGATTCCGACAGGGGTGGAACTGAAGCTTTCTTT. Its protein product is CATSDSDRGGTEAFF.

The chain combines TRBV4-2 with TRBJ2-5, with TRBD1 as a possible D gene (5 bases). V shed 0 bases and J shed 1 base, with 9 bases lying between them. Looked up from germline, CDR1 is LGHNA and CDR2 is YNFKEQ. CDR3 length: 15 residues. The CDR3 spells CASSQDQGRQETQYF. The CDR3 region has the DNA TGTGCCAGCAGCCAAGACCAGGGCCGCCAAGAGACCCAGTACTTC.

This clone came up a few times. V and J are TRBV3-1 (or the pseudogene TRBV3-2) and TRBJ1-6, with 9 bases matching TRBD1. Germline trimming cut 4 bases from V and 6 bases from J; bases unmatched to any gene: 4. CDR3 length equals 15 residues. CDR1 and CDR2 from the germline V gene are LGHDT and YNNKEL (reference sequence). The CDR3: CASSPGQGGNSPLHF. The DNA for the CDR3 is TGTGCCAGCAGCCCGGGACAGGGAGGTAATTCACCCCTCCACTTT.